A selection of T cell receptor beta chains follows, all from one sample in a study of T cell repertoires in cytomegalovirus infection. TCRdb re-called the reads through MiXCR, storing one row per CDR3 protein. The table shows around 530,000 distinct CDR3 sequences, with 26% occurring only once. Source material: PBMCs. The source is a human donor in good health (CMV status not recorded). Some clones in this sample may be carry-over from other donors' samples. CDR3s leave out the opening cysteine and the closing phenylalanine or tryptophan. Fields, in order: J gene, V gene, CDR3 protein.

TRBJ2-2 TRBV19 ASSLRDRSTGELF
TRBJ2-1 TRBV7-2 ASSYPGGHNEQF
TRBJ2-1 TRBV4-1 ASSQVQRNEQF
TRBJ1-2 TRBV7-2 ASSPRQGGGYT
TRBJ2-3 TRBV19 ASSSTQGTDTQY
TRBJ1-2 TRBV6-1 ASSDMTHTYGYT
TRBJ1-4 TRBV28 ASSLLPGTNEKLF
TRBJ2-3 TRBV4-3 ASSRRTSGSRDTQY
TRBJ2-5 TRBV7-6 ASSPRTPKEETQY
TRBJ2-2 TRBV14 ASSQEFPESLPSGWFRTGELF
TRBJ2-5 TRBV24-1 ATSDTSGRAHSTAETQY
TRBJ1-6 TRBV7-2 ASSRDRSPLH
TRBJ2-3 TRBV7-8 ASSLAFRLAEPSTDTQY
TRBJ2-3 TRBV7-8 ASSLAYPRVLGGGGYTDTQY
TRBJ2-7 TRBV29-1 SVGGQPPGQY
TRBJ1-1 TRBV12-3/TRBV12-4 ASTPRTGEAEAF
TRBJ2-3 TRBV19 ASSMWADTQY
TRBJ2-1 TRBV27 ASSQTSGSFNEQF
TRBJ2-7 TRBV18 ASSQLSGGEQY
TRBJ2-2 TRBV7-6 ASSPDYRDRFSNTGELF
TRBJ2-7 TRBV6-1 ASKGRVYEQY
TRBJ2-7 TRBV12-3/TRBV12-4 ASSFSRGLAGGSIFGQY
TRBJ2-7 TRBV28 ASSPTGAFYEQY
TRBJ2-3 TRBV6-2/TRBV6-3 ASIAGGVTDTQY
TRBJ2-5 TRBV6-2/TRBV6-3 ASSYAGGRQETQY
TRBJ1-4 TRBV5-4 ASSNHRGEKLF
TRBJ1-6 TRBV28 ASITDRDYNSPLH
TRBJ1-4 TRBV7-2 ASSSMGEKLF
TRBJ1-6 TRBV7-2 ASSLKGGGSPLH
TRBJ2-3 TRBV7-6 ASRPGLAGLRTDTQY
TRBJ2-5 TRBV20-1 SAPGTSGSQETQY
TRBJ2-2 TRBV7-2 ASSLAQGVGELF
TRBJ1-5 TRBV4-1 ASSPPPEGGGQPQH
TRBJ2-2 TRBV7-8 ASSSIRGRATNTGELF
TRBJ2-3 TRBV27 ASSSPKGPAGADTQY
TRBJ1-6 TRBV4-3 ASSQDIPETQGFGLH
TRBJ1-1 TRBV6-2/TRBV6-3 ASSYQGQQNTEAF
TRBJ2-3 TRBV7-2 ASSLGLGPSSTDTQY
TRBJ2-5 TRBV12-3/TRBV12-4 ASSTGALARQETQY
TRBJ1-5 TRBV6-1 ASSEALAGVRGANQPQH
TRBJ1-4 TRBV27 ASSLGQAGSPNEKLF
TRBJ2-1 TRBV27 ASSLSPSGNNEQF
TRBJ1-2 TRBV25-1 ASSRTGGGGYT
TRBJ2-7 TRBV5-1 ASSLDFYEQY
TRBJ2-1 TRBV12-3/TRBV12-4 ASSSVRNEQF
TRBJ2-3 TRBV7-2 ASSREVDDQQY
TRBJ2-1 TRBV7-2 ASTLEWGRYNEQF
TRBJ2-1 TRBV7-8 ASSPPGASGRVFLANEQF
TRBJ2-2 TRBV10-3 AISGTGSNTGELF
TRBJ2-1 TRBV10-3 AISESAGFNNEQF